The 2 T cell receptor beta chains below were found in one sample sequenced in a study of shared clonotypes between healthy human individuals. TCRdb's table, derived via immunoSEQ multiplex PCR, lists solely in-frame clones and lacks some. The sample includes roughly 2.5 million clones, around 90% seen only once; the top ten take about 0.13%. Sequenced: naive CD4+ T cells sorted from blood. Specified subset: CD45RA+ positively selected. Receptors were obtained from a man younger than 35 in good health.

Concerning this clone: The same CDR3 is also encoded by other DNA sequences in this sample. The genes are TRBV30 and TRBJ2-5, with D unresolved. CDR3 size: 11 residues. V was cut by 4 bases and J by 2 bases, with 5 bases left in between. Germline loops: CDR1 GTSNPN, CDR2 SVGIG (reference sequence). The CDR3 DNA sequence: TGTGCCTGGACAGATCAAGAGACCCAGTACTTC. This codes for CAWTDQETQYF.

This chain joins TRBV19 and TRBJ1-1, with 9 bases matching TRBD1. This CDR3 is built from 16 residues. Germline V gene data show CDR1 as LNHDA and CDR2 as SQIVND (reference sequence). The ends lost 7 bases at V and 6 bases at J; junction bases unmatched: 15. In DNA, the CDR3 is TGTGCCAGTACCCCTTGGGGGGAGGGACAGGGTGCTGAAGCTTTCTTT. It is translated as CASTPWGEGQGAEAFF.